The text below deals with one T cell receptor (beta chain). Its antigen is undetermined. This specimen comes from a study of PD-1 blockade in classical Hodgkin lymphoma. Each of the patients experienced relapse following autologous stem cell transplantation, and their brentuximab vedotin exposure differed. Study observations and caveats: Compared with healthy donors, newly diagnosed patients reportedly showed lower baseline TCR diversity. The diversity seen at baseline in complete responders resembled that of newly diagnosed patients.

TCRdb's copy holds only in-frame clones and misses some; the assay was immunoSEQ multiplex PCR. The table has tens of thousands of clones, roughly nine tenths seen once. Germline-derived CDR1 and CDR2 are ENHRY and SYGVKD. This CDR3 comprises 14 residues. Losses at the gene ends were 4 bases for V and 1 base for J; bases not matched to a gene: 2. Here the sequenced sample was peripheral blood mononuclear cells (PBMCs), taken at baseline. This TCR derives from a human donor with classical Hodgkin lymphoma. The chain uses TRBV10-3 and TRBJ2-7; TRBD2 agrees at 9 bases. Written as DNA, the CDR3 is TGTGCCATCAGTGGCCTAGCGGGGTCCTACGAGCAGTACTTC. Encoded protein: CAISGLAGSYEQYF.